One and the same sample provided the 14 T cell receptor beta chains below, sequenced in a study of tumor-infiltrating lymphocytes in primary liver carcinoma. Using a constant-region primer together with ProtoScript II reverse transcriptase, TCR beta cDNA was made from about 500 ng of total RNA. Each TCR beta library was derived from three nested multiplex PCR rounds that employed slightly modified ARM-PCR. In the first two PCR rounds, TRBV1-TRBV30 forward primers were paired with a C-beta reverse primer, and each round lasted around 10 cycles. TCRdb recomputed calls from the multiplex PCR reads with MiXCR, one row per CDR3 protein. The table has 40,000 to 55,000 distinct CDR3 sequences, less than 75% seen once. It was from approximately 20-30 mg of unsorted bulk tissue that RNA and DNA were co-extracted. The source material was liver tumor tissue from sampling region 5. The subset: tumor region T5, tumor centre. Receptors were obtained from a middle-aged man with primary liver carcinoma and hepatitis B virus infection.

Details on this clonotype: The junction departs from the called germline gene at one end, perhaps through a read error. This rearrangement joins TRBV7-9 to TRBJ2-5; TRBD1 matches at 10 bases. The CDR3 sequence is 16 residues long. Germline-derived CDR1 and CDR2 are SEHNR and FQNEAQ (reference sequence). Here the CDR3 DNA reads TGTGCCAGCAGCTCAAGGGACAGGGGAGTGGAGGAGACCCACTACTTC. Residues: CASSSRDRGVEETHYF.

This sequence joins TRBV29-1 and TRBJ2-5; D gene ambiguous. TRBJ2-1 matches the DNA end more closely, so the J call is doubtful. CDR1 SQVTM and CDR2 ANQGSEA come from the germline V gene. CDR3 size: 13 residues. CDR3 loop: CSVGGRAAETQFF. The CDR3 nucleotides read TGCAGCGTTGGTGGAAGAGCCGCTGAGACCCAGTTCTTC.

In the case of this clonotype: This could be a read error, since a much larger clone is one nucleotide away. The chain carries TRBV28 and TRBJ2-7; weak D call: TRBD1 (6 bases). Germline CDR1 MDHEN, CDR2 SYDVKM. This CDR3 region has 14 residues. The CDR3 region is CAGSLRQAGYEQYF. The CDR3 coding sequence is TGTGCCGGCAGTTTAAGACAGGCGGGCTACGAGCAGTACTTC.

About this clonotype itself: One end of the junction varies from germline; a read error may be responsible. CDR3 DNA: TGCACCAGCCACGGGGAGGGAGAGGAGACCCAGTACTTC. It translates to CTSHGEGEETQYF. The V gene is TRBV12-3 or TRBV12-4, the J gene TRBJ2-5; TRBD2 matches 7 bases. The CDR3 has 13 residues.

A note on this clonotype: Because it lacks the conserved phenylalanine or tryptophan at the end, this CDR3 is likely a read error. J is TRBJ2-7 and V is TRBV5-6; D not resolved. Germline CDR1 is SGHDT and CDR2 is YYEEEE. CDR3 length equals 15 residues. Here the CDR3 reads CASSLESASSYDQYL. CDR3 bases: TGTGCCAGCAGCCTTGAGAGCGCCAGCTCCTACGATCAGTACCTC.

A word on this clonotype: As the CDR3 is not closed by the conserved phenylalanine or tryptophan, this likely results from a read error. The chain carries TRBV6-1 and TRBJ1-2, with TRBD1 matching over 8 bases. Germline values: CDR1 MNHNS, CDR2 SASEGT. CDR3 length: 15 residues. CDR3 loop: CASSPQGGQGYDYTS. DNA of the CDR3: TGTGCCAGCAGCCCCCAAGGAGGACAGGGCTATGACTACACCTCC.

The chain carries TRBV29-1 and TRBJ2-1, with D possibly being TRBD2 (5 bases). Germline V CDR1 and CDR2: SQVTM, ANQGSEA. This CDR3 region has 14 residues. The CDR3 loop is CSGTLPRGFNEQFF. In nucleotides, the CDR3 is TGCAGTGGCACCCTCCCGAGAGGGTTCAATGAGCAGTTCTTC.

Comments on this clonotype: One end of the junction does not line up with germline, which may come from a read error. CDR3 nucleotide sequence: TGTACCTGGAGTGAAGTCGGGTCAGCTAGCAATCAGCCCCAGCATTTT. Its translation: CTWSEVGSASNQPQHF. This sequence joins TRBV30 and TRBJ1-5; no reliable D call. The CDR3 runs to 16 residues. The germline CDR1 and CDR2 sequences are GTSNPN and SVGIG (reference sequence).

This clonotype has just a few counts. One end of the junction fails to match germline, which may point to a read error. The V call is TRBV5-4, the J call TRBJ1-1, with D tentatively TRBD1 (5 bases). Germline values: CDR1 SGHNT, CDR2 YYREEE (reference sequence). The CDR3 totals 14 residues. The CDR3 protein is CASSGGDGNTEAVF. The CDR3 DNA reads TGTGCCAGCAGCGGAGGGGACGGGAACACAGAAGCTGTCTTT.

With regard to this clonotype: One end of the junction varies from germline; a read error may be responsible. The chain couples TRBV10-2 to TRBJ2-5; D ambiguous. Germline-derived CDR1 and CDR2 are WSHSY and SAAADI. The CDR3 is 12 residues long. In DNA form, the CDR3 reads TGCGCCAGCAGTGGACCGCGAGAGAACCAGTGCTTC. It codes for CASSGPRENQCF.

Note on this clonotype: Sequence at one end of the junction differs from germline and may be a read error. The chain employs TRBV4-1 and TRBJ2-7, with TRBD2 matching over 8 bases. Germline V gene data show CDR1 as MGHRA and CDR2 as YSYEKL. The CDR3 totals 15 residues. The CDR3 DNA reads TGCGCCATCAGCCCACCGGGACTAGTGGCCTACGAGCAGTACTTC. This translates into CAISPPGLVAYEQYF.

Only one count was recorded for this clonotype. A much larger clone is a single base away; this may be a read error. V and J are TRBV2 and TRBJ1-5; D perhaps matches TRBD1 (6 bases). This CDR3 region has 16 residues. With 10 bases removed from V and 0 bases from J, the gap between germline ends came to 19 bases. Germline V gene lookup returns CDR1 SNHLY and CDR2 FYNNEI. As DNA, the CDR3 is TGTGCCAACAGCGCCGACAGGTTCTCTAGCAATCAGCCCCAGCATTTT. Encoded protein: CANSADRFSSNQPQHF.

A word on this clonotype: Since a much larger clone is just one base distant, this may be a read error. CDR3 sequence (DNA): TGTGCCAGCAGTCGGACAGGGTCGGGCACCTGGGAGCTGTTTTTT. It yields the protein CASSRTGSGTWELFF. This chain joins TRBV28 and TRBJ2-2; 8 positions match TRBD1. CDR1 and CDR2 from the germline V gene are MDHEN and SYDVKM. There are 15 residues in the CDR3.

Remarks on this clonotype: It is likely a read error, because the conserved phenylalanine at the end of the CDR3 is missing. V gene TRBV5-4 combines with J gene TRBJ2-5, with 10 bases that match TRBD2. This CDR3 comprises 16 residues. Germline CDR1 and CDR2: SGHNT and YYREEE (reference sequence). The CDR3 nucleotides are TGTGCCATCAGCACCCTTAGCGGGAGGCTTCAAGAGACCCAGTACCTC. This encodes CAISTLSGRLQETQYL.